A few counts support the clone carrying this T cell receptor beta chain. The antigen is unknown. V lost 4 bases, J lost 2 bases, and 8 bases lay in between. The CDR3 is 13 amino acids. The V gene's germline CDR1 is MNHNY and CDR2 SVGAGI (reference sequence). This entry is derived from a study of T cell responses to AZD1222 COVID-19 vaccine. Overall study results and limits: At baseline, seropositivity was found in only six or seven AZD1222 recipients.

TCRdb's table, derived via immunoSEQ multiplex PCR, lists solely in-frame clones and lacks some. The table shows 100,000 to 150,000 clones, with more than 90% occurring only once. The study pooled second doses at about 4 or about 12 weeks. This specimen consisted of peripheral blood, obtained 28 days after the second AZD1222 dose. The genes are TRBV6-6 and TRBJ2-5, with D perhaps matching TRBD2 (6 bases). This clonotype was obtained from an adult who received the AZD1222 COVID-19 vaccine. CDR3 bases: TGTGCCAGCAGTTCACTAGCACAAGAGACCCAGTACTTC. Translated, it gives CASSSLAQETQYF.